These 23 T cell receptor beta chains were sequenced from one sample in a study of T cell responses to AZD1222 COVID-19 vaccine. The method was immunoSEQ multiplex PCR; TCRdb's version includes in-frame clones alone and lacks a portion of them. The table lists roughly 130,000 clones, 86% of them singletons. The sample was peripheral blood, taken on day 0 of AZD1222 vaccination. The receptors were gathered from an adult in good health.

The chain links TRBV6-5 to TRBJ1-1; possibly TRBD1 for D (6 bases). V lost 7 bases to trimming and J lost 6 bases, with 18 bases between them. CDR1 is MNHEY, CDR2 SVGAGI, per germline. The CDR3 length is 14 residues. The CDR3 region is CASNPTGLKAEAFF. The CDR3 DNA reads as TGTGCCAGCAACCCGACAGGCCTTAAGGCTGAAGCTTTCTTT.

The V gene is TRBV19, the J gene TRBJ1-2; D is uncertain. Germline V lookup: CDR1 LNHDA, CDR2 SQIVND (reference sequence). Trimming stripped 7 bases from V and 3 bases from J, with 15 bases between. The CDR3 has 14 amino acids. The CDR3 DNA reads TGTGCCAGTACTATTGGCCGTGGGGACTATGGCTACACCTTC. Residues: CASTIGRGDYGYTF.

V usage is TRBV6-1 and J usage is TRBJ1-5, with TRBD1 matching 11 bases. The CDR3 totals 16 residues. The V segment lost 3 bases and the J segment 6 bases; nucleotides outside the gene matches: 7. The germline V gene encodes CDR1 MNHNS and CDR2 SASEGT. The CDR3: CASSEKPGTGGQPQHF. In nucleotides, the CDR3 is TGTGCCAGCAGTGAGAAGCCCGGGACAGGGGGTCAGCCCCAGCATTTT.

V usage is TRBV6-5 and J usage is TRBJ2-4; possibly TRBD2 for D (5 bases). Germline CDR1 MNHEY, CDR2 SVGAGI. V shed 0 bases and J shed 1 base, with 10 bases lying between them. The CDR3 length is 16 residues. CDR3 residues: CASSYSRVIAKNIQYF. Written as DNA, the CDR3 is TGTGCCAGCAGTTACTCGAGGGTCATCGCCAAAAACATTCAGTACTTC.

The chain is built from TRBV5-6 and TRBJ2-7; TRBD1 is a possible D gene (5 bases). Trimming pared 3 bases from V and 5 bases from J, leaving 15 bases between. CDR1 and CDR2 (germline): SGHDT, YYEEEE. This CDR3 has 14 residues. This chain's CDR3 is CASSSTGTTHEQYF. CDR3 DNA: TGTGCCAGCAGCTCTACAGGCACCACCCACGAGCAGTACTTC.

The chain employs TRBV3-1 (or the pseudogene TRBV3-2) and TRBJ1-4; no clear D gene. The germline V gene has CDR1 LGHDT and CDR2 YNNKEL (reference sequence). The CDR3 loop spans 14 amino acids. Trimming left V 1 base short and J 7 bases short, with 10 bases between. The CDR3 loop is CASSQGGTIEKLFF. CDR3 in DNA: TGTGCCAGCAGCCAAGGGGGTACGATTGAAAAACTGTTTTTT.

The CDR3 here is CSVEGAFF. In DNA form, the CDR3 reads TGCAGCGTTGAAGGGGCTTTCTTT. This chain uses TRBV29-1 with TRBJ1-1; D is ambiguous. Germline CDR1 and CDR2: SQVTM and ANQGSEA. This CDR3 comprises 8 residues. Trimming shortened V by 1 base and J by 11 bases, and 2 bases separated the two germline ends.

This clone was seen just once. The CDR3 DNA reads as TGTGCCAGCTGGATCCCGGGAGGAAGAGATACGCAGTATTTT. This gives the protein CASWIPGGRDTQYF. This chain connects TRBV7-9 to TRBJ2-3; 7 bases match TRBD2. The J segment lost 5 bases and the V segment lost 8 bases, leaving 10 bases of the junction unmatched. CDR1 and CDR2 from the germline V gene are SEHNR and FQNEAQ (reference sequence). The CDR3 totals 14 residues.

The rearrangement joins TRBV9 to TRBJ2-3; TRBD2 matches 11 bases. CDR3 size: 15 residues. With 3 bases clipped from V and 4 bases from J, the junction kept 4 bases outside the gene matches. The V gene's germline CDR1 is SGDLS and CDR2 YYNGEE. CDR3 amino acids: CASSAGTSGPDTQYF. The DNA of the CDR3 is TGTGCCAGCAGCGCCGGGACTAGCGGACCAGATACGCAGTATTTT.

The V gene is TRBV5-4, the J gene TRBJ2-5; D gene ambiguous. V lost 4 bases and J lost 2, with 6 bases in between. The CDR3 loop spans 12 amino acids. Germline V lookup: CDR1 SGHNT, CDR2 YYREEE (reference sequence). This chain's CDR3 is CASSELQETQYF. CDR3 nucleotide sequence: TGTGCCAGCAGCGAACTTCAAGAGACCCAGTACTTC.

This sequence joins TRBV25-1 and TRBJ2-1; 7 nucleotides agree with TRBD2. Germline CDR1 is MGHDK and CDR2 is SYGVNS. CDR3 size: 15 residues. The ends lost 1 base at V and 9 bases at J; junction bases unmatched: 9. The CDR3 nucleotides read TGTGCCAGCAGTGAATTAGATCGCAGGGAGGGTGAGCAGTTCTTC. It is translated as CASSELDRREGEQFF.

This chain connects TRBV7-9 to TRBJ1-1; weak D call: TRBD1 (5 bases). The CDR3 has 14 amino acids. Germline V gene lookup returns CDR1 SEHNR and CDR2 FQNEAQ (reference sequence). The V gene lost 5 bases and the J gene lost 0 bases, with 10 bases spanning the gap. The CDR3 region is CASSAGTVNTEAFF. The DNA of the CDR3 is TGTGCCAGCAGCGCCGGGACGGTGAACACTGAAGCTTTCTTT.

This chain connects TRBV5-1 to TRBJ2-3; 8 bases map to TRBD1. The CDR3 spans 15 residues. With V trimmed by 0 bases and J by 5 bases, 5 bases remained unmatched. From germline, CDR1 is SGHRS and CDR2 YFSETQ. The CDR3 DNA is TGCGCCAGCAGCTTGGGACAGGGGAATAAAGATACGCAGTATTTT. This gives the protein CASSLGQGNKDTQYF.

This chain uses TRBV15 with TRBJ2-7; D not certain. Deletions cut 0 bases from V and 5 bases from J, with 11 bases between. CDR3 length: 14 residues. Looked up from germline, CDR1 is LNHNV and CDR2 is YYDKDF (reference sequence). CDR3: CATSREGRFDEQYF. The CDR3 region has the DNA TGTGCCACCAGCAGAGAGGGCAGATTTGACGAGCAGTACTTC. Together with reference TRBV15 and TRBJ2-7, the CDR3 gives the full variable domain: DAMVIQNPRYQVTQFGKPVTLSCSQTLNHNVMYWYQQKSSQAPKLLFHYYDKDFNNEADTPDNFQSRRPNTSFCFLDIRSPGLGDTAMYLCATSREGRFDEQYFGPGTRLTVT.

V gene TRBV5-6 combines with J gene TRBJ2-1; 12 positions match TRBD2. This CDR3 comprises 15 residues. The J segment lost 3 bases and the V segment lost 3 bases, leaving 1 base of the junction unmatched. The germline CDR1 and CDR2 sequences are SGHDT and YYEEEE. The CDR3 nucleotides read TGTGCCAGCAGCTGGACTAGCGGGGTCTACAATGAGCAGTTCTTC. Its protein product is CASSWTSGVYNEQFF.

The V call is TRBV4-1, the J call TRBJ2-2, with D perhaps matching TRBD2 (6 bases). Germline CDR1 is MGHRA and CDR2 is YSYEKL. The CDR3 length is 18 residues. V was cut by 0 bases and J by 1 base, with 15 bases left in between. The DNA of the CDR3 is TGCGCCAGCAGCCAAGACGGTGAGGGGCGGGAGAACACCGGGGAGCTGTTTTTT. It specifies CASSQDGEGRENTGELFF.

The chain links TRBV27 to TRBJ1-4, with D maybe TRBD1 (5 bases). The CDR3 consists of 14 residues. Between the trimmed V and J ends, which lost 4 bases and 7 bases, there was a span of 13 bases. CDR1 MNHEY and CDR2 SMNVEV come from the germline V gene (reference sequence). The DNA for the CDR3 is TGTGCCAGCAGTTCCGGGGGGTGGGGTGAAAAACTGTTTTTT. Its translation is CASSSGGWGEKLFF.

The chain is built from TRBV7-9 and TRBJ2-7; perhaps D is TRBD1 or TRBD2 (5 bases each). This CDR3 comprises 12 residues. Deletions cut 0 bases from V and 8 bases from J, with 8 bases between. CDR1 SEHNR and CDR2 FQNEAQ come from the germline V gene (reference sequence). The CDR3 DNA reads as TGTGCCAGCAGCTTAGCCGGGGACCAGCAGTACTTC. It is translated as CASSLAGDQQYF.

This chain joins TRBV18 and TRBJ2-1; TRBD2 agrees at 8 bases. Germline trimming cut 2 bases from V and 4 bases from J; bases unmatched to any gene: 4. CDR3 length: 15 amino acids. Per the germline V gene, CDR1 is KGHSH and CDR2 is LQKENI. CDR3 amino acids: CASSPSLAGYNEQFF. For the CDR3, the DNA is TGTGCCAGCTCACCAAGTCTAGCGGGTTACAATGAGCAGTTCTTC.

This chain uses TRBV18 with TRBJ1-2; possible D gene TRBD1, 6 bases. CDR1 is KGHSH and CDR2 is LQKENI in the germline V gene. Trimming shortened V by 3 bases and J by 4 bases, and 12 bases separated the two germline ends. This CDR3 spans 14 amino acids. CDR3 nucleotide sequence: TGTGCCAGCTCACCGGCGGAGGGGGGCTATGGCTACACCTTC. It yields the protein CASSPAEGGYGYTF.

J is TRBJ2-7 and V is TRBV6-2 or TRBV6-3, with TRBD2 matching over 7 bases. Germline values: CDR1 MNHEY, CDR2 SVGEGT. The ends lost 6 bases at V and 2 bases at J; junction bases unmatched: 4. The CDR3 covers 13 residues. DNA of the CDR3: TGTGCCAGCAGCCGGGGGGTCGCCTACGAGCAGTACTTC. Protein product: CASSRGVAYEQYF.

The chain joins TRBV27 to TRBJ2-2; TRBD1 matches 7 bases. Looked up from germline, CDR1 is MNHEY and CDR2 is SMNVEV (reference sequence). The CDR3 spans 16 residues. V shed 6 bases, J shed 4 bases, and the junction held 11 bases outside the gene matches. CDR3 sequence (DNA): TGTGCCAGCAGACCCCAACAGACAGGGTTCACCGGGGAGCTGTTTTTT. Its protein is CASRPQQTGFTGELFF.

This chain connects TRBV7-9 to TRBJ2-7; maybe TRBD2 (5 bases). Germline-derived CDR1 and CDR2 are SEHNR and FQNEAQ (reference sequence). The germline V and J ends were trimmed by 5 bases and 5 bases, with 10 bases remaining between them. The CDR3 runs 12 residues. The CDR3 reads CASSRERHEQYF. For the CDR3, the DNA is TGTGCCAGCAGCAGGGAGCGCCACGAGCAGTACTTC.